This entry is about one T cell receptor (beta chain). Its specificity is unknown. The PCR ran on 60 Vbeta and 13 Jbeta primers. Authors' data handling: An analysis that came later counted some 80 million unique TCR beta chains, around 12 million shared. Clones were sequenced by immunoSEQ multiplex PCR, and TCRdb holds only the in-frame ones, with some missing. The V and J calls and clone size were taken over from that table, and D and trimming were inferred from the DNA. Of over 200,000 clones in the sample, roughly 80% were seen once. CDR1 and CDR2 (germline): MNHEY, SVGAGI. V gave up 6 bases and J gave up 7 bases, with 15 bases separating them. This CDR3 has 14 amino acids. The data were taken from a study of cytomegalovirus exposure and HLA in healthy donors. General study findings and limits: Judged likely to be a sequencing artifact was a cluster of highly shared sequence variants. A list of 150 or so TCR beta chains associated with cytomegalovirus was given. Cytomegalovirus status was reportedly diagnosed by the classifier with high sensitivity and specificity.

The TCR sequence derives from a male donor in good health and CMV-seronegative. The sample taken for sequencing was PBMCs. This chain connects TRBV6-5 to TRBJ1-4; D is unclear. CDR3 region: CASRPGGMGEKLFF. In nucleotides, the CDR3 is TGTGCCAGCAGACCCGGAGGGATGGGTGAAAAACTGTTTTTT.